The entry below gives a single TCR beta chain sequence along with its context. This record comes from a study of shared clonotypes between healthy human individuals. The table came from immunoSEQ multiplex PCR; TCRdb's copy has only in-frame clones and leaves some out. The sample holds millions of clones, just over 90% seen once. CDR1 and CDR2 from the germline V gene are SGHDN and FVKESK. The CDR3 loop spans 15 amino acids. V lost 6 bases, J lost 0 bases, and 12 bases lay in between. The chain is built from TRBV14 and TRBJ2-1; maybe TRBD1 (6 bases). The receptor was derived from a man in his late teens or twenties in good health. The specimen was naive CD4+ T cells sorted from blood. The subset denotes: CD45RA+ positively selected. The CDR3: CASSRTAGSYNEQFF. The CDR3, as DNA: TGTGCCAGCAGTCGGACAGCCGGCTCCTACAATGAGCAGTTCTTC.